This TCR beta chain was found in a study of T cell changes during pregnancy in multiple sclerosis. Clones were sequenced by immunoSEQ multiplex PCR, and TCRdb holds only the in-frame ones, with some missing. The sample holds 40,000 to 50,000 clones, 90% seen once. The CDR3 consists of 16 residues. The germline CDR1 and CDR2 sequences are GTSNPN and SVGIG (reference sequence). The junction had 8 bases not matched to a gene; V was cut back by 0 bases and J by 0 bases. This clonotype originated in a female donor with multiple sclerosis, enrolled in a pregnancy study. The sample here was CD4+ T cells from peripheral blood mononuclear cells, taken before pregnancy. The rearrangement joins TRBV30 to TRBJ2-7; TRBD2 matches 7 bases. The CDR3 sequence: CAWSVPGLVFSYEQYF. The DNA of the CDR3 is TGTGCCTGGAGTGTTCCCGGACTAGTCTTCTCCTACGAGCAGTACTTC.